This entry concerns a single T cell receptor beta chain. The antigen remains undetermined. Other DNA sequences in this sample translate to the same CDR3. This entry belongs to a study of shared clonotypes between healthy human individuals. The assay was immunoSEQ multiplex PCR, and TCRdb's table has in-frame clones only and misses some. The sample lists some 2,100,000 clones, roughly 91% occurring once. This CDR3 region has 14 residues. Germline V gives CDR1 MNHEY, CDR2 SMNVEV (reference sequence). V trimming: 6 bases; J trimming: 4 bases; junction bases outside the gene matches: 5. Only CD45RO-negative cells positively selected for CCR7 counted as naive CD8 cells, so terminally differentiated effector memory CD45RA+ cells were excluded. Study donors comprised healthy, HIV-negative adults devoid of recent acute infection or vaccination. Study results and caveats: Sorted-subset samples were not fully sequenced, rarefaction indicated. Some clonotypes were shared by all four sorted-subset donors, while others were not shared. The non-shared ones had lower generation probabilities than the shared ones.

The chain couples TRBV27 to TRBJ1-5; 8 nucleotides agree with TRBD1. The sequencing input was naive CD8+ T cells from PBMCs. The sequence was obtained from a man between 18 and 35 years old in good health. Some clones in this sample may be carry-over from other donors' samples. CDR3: CASSSGQGNQPQHF. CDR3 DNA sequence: TGTGCCAGCAGCAGCGGACAGGGAAATCAGCCCCAGCATTTT.